The 25 T cell receptor beta chains below were found in one sample sequenced in a study of blood T cell repertoires in COVID-19 (dated by TCRdb to 2019 to 2021). Receptors were amplified or captured by the immunoSEQ multiplex PCR assay. Not all clones reach the TCRdb copy of this immuneACCESS table, which keeps in-frame sequences only. Checked studies attribute under half of the gap to unresolved V genes and leave the rest unexplained. A total of 75,000 to 100,000 clones appear in this sample, 87% of them only once. Just over 15% of the sample rests with the top ten. Sequencing was performed on peripheral blood. The receptors derive from a human donor in a cohort sampled during active COVID-19.

This clone was recorded only once. This sequence joins TRBV28 and TRBJ2-3; 11 bases are a match to TRBD2. V was pared by 3 bases and J by 0 bases, with 11 bases of the junction left unmatched. CDR3 size: 19 residues. The germline V gene encodes CDR1 MDHEN and CDR2 SYDVKM. This CDR3 is CASSFDPGLAEPSTDTQYF. The CDR3 nucleotides read TGTGCCAGCAGTTTCGACCCGGGACTAGCGGAGCCTAGCACAGATACGCAGTATTTT.

The chain links TRBV6-5 to TRBJ1-2, with 7 bases that match TRBD1. Per the germline V gene, CDR1 is MNHEY and CDR2 is SVGAGI. The CDR3 runs to 16 residues. V trimming: 0 bases; J trimming: 5 bases; junction bases outside the gene matches: 9. The CDR3 DNA follows: TGTGCCAGCAGTTACTCGGTCTACAGGGGACAATATGGCTACACCTTC. This codes for CASSYSVYRGQYGYTF.

V usage is TRBV24-1 and J usage is TRBJ2-2; 11 bases fit TRBD2. Germline CDR1 KGHDR, CDR2 SFDVKD. The CDR3 is 21 residues long. Trimming at V came to 0 bases and at J to 0 bases, leaving 11 bases not matched to a gene. CDR3 coding DNA: TGTGCCACCAGTGATTTGGGAGGGGGACTAGCGGACGACACGAACACCGGGGAGCTGTTTTTT. Its translation: CATSDLGGGLADDTNTGELFF.

The J gene is TRBJ2-7, the V gene TRBV19; weak D call: TRBD2 (6 bases). Germline V gives CDR1 LNHDA, CDR2 SQIVND (reference sequence). The V end was cut by 3 bases, the J end by 3 bases, with 15 bases between. The CDR3 runs to 15 residues. The CDR3 loop reads CASSIGAGTIYEQYF. DNA for the CDR3: TGTGCCAGTAGTATTGGTGCGGGAACCATCTACGAGCAGTACTTC.

This chain joins TRBV9 and TRBJ1-3; maybe TRBD1 (5 bases). Looked up from germline, CDR1 is SGDLS and CDR2 is YYNGEE. The CDR3 spans 15 residues. Trimming removed 0 bases at V and 1 base at J, with 8 bases between. The CDR3 here is CASSVGQGSGNTIYF. The CDR3 DNA is TGTGCCAGCAGCGTAGGCCAGGGATCTGGAAACACCATATATTTT.

This rearrangement joins TRBV30 to TRBJ1-5; weak D call: TRBD1 (5 bases). This CDR3 has 15 residues. The germline gives CDR1 GTSNPN, CDR2 SVGIG (reference sequence). V dropped 0 bases and J dropped 2 bases, with 11 bases sitting between them. CDR3 sequence: CAWSVWQGGNQPQHF. In nucleotides, the CDR3 is TGTGCCTGGAGTGTATGGCAGGGCGGCAATCAGCCCCAGCATTTT.

Here the CDR3 DNA reads TGTGCCAGCAGTTGGACAGGGGACTATGGCTACACCTTC. This codes for CASSWTGDYGYTF. The rearrangement joins TRBV6-5 to TRBJ1-2, with 9 nucleotides matching TRBD1. V trimming: 4 bases; J trimming: 3 bases; junction bases outside the gene matches: 0. The CDR3 is 13 residues long. Germline V gene lookup returns CDR1 MNHEY and CDR2 SVGAGI.

This sequence joins TRBV2 and TRBJ1-2; D gene uncertain. In germline, CDR1 is SNHLY, CDR2 FYNNEI. This CDR3 has 13 residues. V was trimmed by 4 bases and J by 0 bases, leaving 6 bases between them. The DNA for the CDR3 is TGTGCCAGCAGTGCCGGTCCTAACTATGGCTACACCTTC. Its protein is CASSAGPNYGYTF.

This clone is a singleton in its sample. This chain connects TRBV5-4 to TRBJ1-2; a weak D match, TRBD1 (6 bases). V was cut by 3 bases and J by 4 bases, with 13 bases left in between. The CDR3 totals 14 residues. The germline CDR1 and CDR2 sequences are SGHNT and YYREEE (reference sequence). The DNA of the CDR3 is TGTGCCAGCAGCTCGGCGCAGGGGATCTATGGCTACACCTTC. Its translation is CASSSAQGIYGYTF.

The chain carries TRBV3-1 (or the pseudogene TRBV3-2) and TRBJ2-7; tentative D call: TRBD1 (5 bases). The CDR3 loop spans 15 amino acids. Germline V gene data show CDR1 as LGHDT and CDR2 as YNNKEL (reference sequence). V was cut by 3 bases and J by 7 bases, with 19 bases left in between. For the CDR3, the DNA is TGTGCCAGCAGCCACCCAACAGGACGGGCGTGGGAGCAGTACTTC. As protein: CASSHPTGRAWEQYF.

The chain has TRBV7-2 and TRBJ1-5; no clear D. V shed 4 bases and J shed 4 bases, with 11 bases lying between them. CDR3 length equals 14 residues. The germline CDR1 and CDR2 sequences are SGHTA and FQGNSA. The CDR3 spells CASSSSRGNQPQHF. The CDR3 DNA follows: TGTGCCAGCAGCTCGAGTCGGGGAAATCAGCCCCAGCATTTT.

The chain recombines TRBV20-1 with TRBJ2-7; 12 bases are shared with TRBD2. Germline CDR1 and CDR2: DFQATT and SNEGSKA (reference sequence). The CDR3 loop spans 15 amino acids. Trimming removed 3 bases from V and 7 bases from J; junction bases left unmatched: 10. CDR3 residues: CSASFASGGAGEQYF. CDR3 in DNA: TGCAGTGCTAGTTTTGCTAGCGGGGGGGCCGGGGAGCAGTACTTC.

This clone has a single count. The chain couples TRBV18 to TRBJ1-5; D is undetermined. With 2 bases removed from V and 2 bases from J, the gap between germline ends came to 13 bases. The CDR3 runs 16 residues. CDR1 is KGHSH and CDR2 is LQKENI in the germline V gene. Here the CDR3 DNA reads TGTGCCAGCTCACCAGAGGAAACCTGGGGCAATCAGCCCCAGCATTTT. This gives the protein CASSPEETWGNQPQHF.

The chain carries TRBV3-1 (or the pseudogene TRBV3-2) and TRBJ1-2, with 7 bases aligning to TRBD1. Per germline, CDR1 LGHDT and CDR2 YNNKEL (reference sequence). J lost 5 bases, V lost 1 base, and 7 bases had no gene match. This CDR3 contains 15 residues. The CDR3: CASSQARQGLYGYTF. CDR3 DNA: TGTGCCAGCAGCCAAGCGCGACAGGGTTTGTATGGCTACACCTTC.

The gene calls are TRBV6-6 and TRBJ1-5; TRBD1 aligns across 8 bases. V trimming: 2 bases; J trimming: 5 bases; junction bases outside the gene matches: 5. The CDR3 has 15 residues. Germline lookup yields CDR1 MNHNY and CDR2 SVGAGI (reference sequence). CDR3 sequence (DNA): TGTGCCAGCAGTTACAGGCAACAGGGGGATCAGCCCCAGCATTTT. This sequence encodes CASSYRQQGDQPQHF.

The chain employs TRBV7-9 and TRBJ1-2; tentatively, D is TRBD1 (6 bases). The CDR3 extends over 12 amino acids. Between the trimmed V and J ends, which lost 1 base and 8 bases, there was a span of 8 bases. The germline V gene encodes CDR1 SEHNR and CDR2 FQNEAQ (reference sequence). The CDR3 reads CASSLEGDGYTF. As DNA, the CDR3 is TGTGCCAGCAGCTTAGAGGGGGACGGCTACACCTTC. Complete variable domain (other parts from reference TRBV7-9 and TRBJ1-2): DTGVSQNPRHKITKRGQNVTFRCDPISEHNRLYWYRQTLGQGPEFLTYFQNEAQLEKSRLLSDRFSAERPKGSFSTLEIQRTEQGDSAMYLCASSLEGDGYTFGSGTRLTVV.

V usage is TRBV19 and J usage is TRBJ1-1, with 7 bases aligning to TRBD1. The CDR3 is 15 amino acids. With 0 bases clipped from V and 4 bases from J, the junction kept 5 bases outside the gene matches. Germline CDR1 is LNHDA and CDR2 is SQIVND (reference sequence). The CDR3 spells CASSIDRGLITEAFF. The CDR3 nucleotides read TGTGCCAGTAGTATAGATAGGGGGCTCATCACTGAAGCTTTCTTT.

The chain couples TRBV2 to TRBJ1-1; 7 bases align to TRBD1. The germline V gene encodes CDR1 SNHLY and CDR2 FYNNEI. The V and J ends lost 7 bases and 0 bases, in that order; junction bases with no gene match: 5. This CDR3 has 14 amino acids. This CDR3 reads CASKGARMNTEAFF. CDR3 nucleotides: TGTGCCAGCAAGGGGGCGCGGATGAACACTGAAGCTTTCTTT. The variable domain in full, completed from reference TRBV2 and TRBJ1-1, reads EPEVTQTPSHQVTQMGQEVILRCVPISNHLYFYWYRQILGQKVEFLVSFYNNEISEKSEIFDDQFSVERPDGSNFTLKIRSTKLEDSAMYFCASKGARMNTEAFFGQGTRLTVV.

As regards this clone: This specimen includes other DNA sequences encoding the same CDR3. The V call is TRBV5-1, the J call TRBJ1-2; D is perhaps TRBD1 (5 bases). The CDR3 covers 15 residues. CDR1 is SGHRS and CDR2 is YFSETQ in the germline V gene. Trimming shortened V by 0 bases and J by 0 bases, and 9 bases separated the two germline ends. The CDR3: CASSLGTISNYGYTF. DNA of the CDR3: TGCGCCAGCAGCTTGGGGACAATATCTAACTATGGCTACACCTTC.

The chain employs TRBV14 and TRBJ2-3; maybe TRBD1 (5 bases). The CDR3 contains 15 residues. Germline V CDR1 and CDR2: SGHDN, FVKESK. V lost 0 bases and J 6 bases, leaving 13 bases between the germline ends. DNA for the CDR3: TGTGCCAGCAGCCAAGATTCGTGGAAGGGGGATACGCAGTATTTT. It translates to CASSQDSWKGDTQYF. Drawing the rest from reference TRBV14 and TRBJ2-3, the complete variable domain is EAGVTQFPSHSVIEKGQTVTLRCDPISGHDNLYWYRRVMGKEIKFLLHFVKESKQDESGMPNNRFLAERTGGTYSTLKVQPAELEDSGVYFCASSQDSWKGDTQYFGPGTRLTVL.

V usage is TRBV27 and J usage is TRBJ1-5; tentatively, D is TRBD1 (6 bases). This CDR3 contains 15 residues. CDR1 and CDR2 from the germline V gene are MNHEY and SMNVEV (reference sequence). Trimming removed 6 bases from V and 0 bases from J, with 12 bases in between. CDR3 region: CASRLQGYSNQPQHF. The CDR3 DNA is TGTGCCAGCAGGCTACAGGGTTATAGCAATCAGCCCCAGCATTTT.

The chain employs TRBV4-2 and TRBJ1-6, with 9 bases identical to TRBD1. Germline loops: CDR1 LGHNA, CDR2 YNFKEQ. The CDR3 length is 15 residues. V was pared by 0 bases and J by 10 bases, with 4 bases of the junction left unmatched. CDR3 protein: CASSQELTGGSPLHF. DNA for the CDR3: TGTGCCAGCAGCCAAGAATTGACAGGGGGATCACCCCTCCACTTT.

The chain has TRBV13 and TRBJ1-6; possible D gene TRBD1, 6 bases. The germline CDR1 and CDR2 sequences are PRHDT and FYEKMQ (reference sequence). CDR3 length equals 14 residues. Trimming cost V 1 base and J 5 bases, with 6 bases left between them. CDR3 DNA sequence: TGTGCCAGCAGCTTAGACAGGGATAATTCACCCCTCCACTTT. Translation gives CASSLDRDNSPLHF.

V gene TRBV3-1 (or the pseudogene TRBV3-2) combines with J gene TRBJ1-6; D is perhaps TRBD1 (6 bases). CDR3 size: 15 residues. Trimming took 1 base from V and 6 from J, leaving 10 bases between them. CDR1 is LGHDT, CDR2 YNNKEL, per germline (reference sequence). CDR3 DNA: TGTGCCAGCAGCCAAGCGGGGGGGCCTAATTCACCCCTCCACTTT. Translating it yields CASSQAGGPNSPLHF.

The CDR3 region is CAISGQGKSYNEQFF. The CDR3 DNA follows: TGTGCCATCAGTGGACAGGGTAAATCCTACAATGAGCAGTTCTTC. J is TRBJ2-1 and V is TRBV10-3, with TRBD1 matching 7 bases. The length of the CDR3 is 15 residues. Germline-derived CDR1 and CDR2 are ENHRY and SYGVKD. V was clipped by 4 bases and J by 1 base; unmatched bases: 4.